This T cell receptor (beta chain) derives from a study of early T cells in non-severe SARS-CoV-2 infection. In the study overall: Chains from this unsorted whole-blood bulk RNA could not be paired.

As concerns this clonotype: Its specificity is not known.

The CDR3 has 14 residues. Deletions cut 4 bases from V and 1 base from J, with 12 bases between. Germline CDR1 and CDR2: SGHRS and YFSETQ. Each CDR3 protein is one row after TCRdb ran MiXCR on the 5' RACE reads. This sample has tens of thousands of distinct CDR3 sequences, with roughly 17% found just once. Findings and limits, study-wide: Anti-spike CD8 responses were favored in VDJdb matching, and private and CD4 specificities were missed.

The sequenced sample was whole blood, obtained at baseline. This receptor was taken from an adult who was a healthcare worker with PCR-confirmed SARS-CoV-2 infection or an uninfected control (not recorded which). The chain combines TRBV5-1 with TRBJ2-7, with D possibly matching TRBD2 (5 bases). CDR3 sequence reads: CASSALERSYEQYF. The CDR3 coding sequence is TGCGCCAGCAGCGCCCTTGAGCGGTCCTACGAGCAGTACTTC.